This TCR beta chain was recorded in a study of T cell clonotyping in hematopoietic cell transplantation. Germline CDR1 and CDR2: LNHDA and SQIVND (reference sequence). V was trimmed by 1 base and J by 5 bases, leaving 8 bases between them. The CDR3 spans 13 residues. As concerns this clone: No antigen is known for it. This same CDR3 is encoded by further DNA sequences in the sample.

Blood collection times were about day -28 and days 30, 100, 180 posttransplant. Study-wide results and limits: No sorting was done, leaving CD4 and CD8 contributions mixed. Few recipient clonotypes overlapped donors; over 95% were de novo at given depth. Pathologically expanded recipient clonotypes increased progressively from day 30 to day 180 as diversity fell.

Sequenced by immunoSEQ multiplex PCR; TCRdb stores in-frame clones only, minus some. The sample consists of about 10,000 clones, about four fifths of them appearing once. The receptor's source is a female patient aged 40-49 years who had an allogeneic stem cell transplant from a related donor, so T cells may come from the graft donor. Some clones in this sample may be carry-over from other donors' samples. The sequenced sample was PBMCs, obtained 30 days after allogeneic stem cell transplant. The chain recombines TRBV19 with TRBJ2-5, with D perhaps TRBD1 or TRBD2 (5 bases each). CDR3 DNA: TGTGCCAGTAGTATAGGCGAGGGGGAGACCCAGTACTTC. This encodes CASSIGEGETQYF.